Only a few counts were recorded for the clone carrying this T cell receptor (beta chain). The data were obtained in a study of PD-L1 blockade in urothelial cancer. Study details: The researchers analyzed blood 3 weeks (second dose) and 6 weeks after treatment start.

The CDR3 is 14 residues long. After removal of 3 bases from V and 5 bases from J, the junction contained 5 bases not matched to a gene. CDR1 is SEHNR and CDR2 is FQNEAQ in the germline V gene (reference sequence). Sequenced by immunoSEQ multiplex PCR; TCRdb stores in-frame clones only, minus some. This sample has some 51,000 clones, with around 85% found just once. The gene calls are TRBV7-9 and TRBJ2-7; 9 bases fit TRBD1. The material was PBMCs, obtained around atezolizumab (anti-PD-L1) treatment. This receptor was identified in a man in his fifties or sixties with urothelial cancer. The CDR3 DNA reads TGTGCCAGCAGCTTGGGGGACAGGGCGGACGAGCAGTACTTC. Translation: CASSLGDRADEQYF.